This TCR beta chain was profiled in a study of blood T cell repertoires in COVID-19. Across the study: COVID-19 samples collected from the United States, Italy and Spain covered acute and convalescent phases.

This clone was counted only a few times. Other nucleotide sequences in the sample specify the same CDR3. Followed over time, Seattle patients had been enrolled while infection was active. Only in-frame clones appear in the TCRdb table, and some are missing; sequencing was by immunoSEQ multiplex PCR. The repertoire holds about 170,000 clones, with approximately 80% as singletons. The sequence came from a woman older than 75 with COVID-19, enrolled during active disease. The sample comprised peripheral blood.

CDR3 DNA sequence: TGCGCCAGCAGCTCCGGGACAGGTATGAACACTGAAGCTTTCTTT. Residues: CASSSGTGMNTEAFF. This chain uses TRBV5-1 with TRBJ1-1, with 8 bases matching TRBD1. This CDR3 contains 15 residues. CDR1 is SGHRS and CDR2 is YFSETQ in the germline V gene. The V segment lost 3 bases and the J segment 0 bases; nucleotides outside the gene matches: 4. Complete variable domain (other parts from reference TRBV5-1 and TRBJ1-1): KAGVTQTPRYLIKTRGQQVTLSCSPISGHRSVSWYQQTPGQGLQFLFEYFSETQRNKGNFPGRFSGRQFSNSRSEMNVSTLELGDSALYLCASSSGTGMNTEAFFGQGTRLTVV.